Listed here is a single T cell receptor beta chain. J gave up 12 bases and V 6 bases, and 7 bases lay outside the gene matches. The germline gives CDR1 SQVTM, CDR2 ANQGSEA. The CDR3 consists of 13 residues. Authors' processing steps: Amplifying reference gene primers gave estimates of nucleated cell counts. The protocol was immunoSEQ multiplex PCR, while the TCRdb copy is restricted to in-frame clones and leaves out a portion. Clone size and the V and J calls come from that table; the DNA yielded D and trimming. The sample contains about 140,000 clones, more than 65% of which appear only once. This record comes from a study of blood T cell repertoires in COVID-19.

The rearrangement uses TRBV29-1 and TRBJ2-1; 14 bases map to TRBD2. The source is a man aged 60 to 75 with active or convalescent COVID-19. Sequencing was carried out using peripheral blood. The CDR3 DNA follows: TGCAGCGTGAACCGACTAGCGGGGGGGGTGCAGTTCTTC. Its protein product is CSVNRLAGGVQFF.